The 10 T cell receptor beta chains below all came from one sample that was sequenced in a study of T cell responses to AZD1222 COVID-19 vaccine. Method: immunoSEQ multiplex PCR; TCRdb's copy keeps in-frame clones and lacks some. The sample gives 90,000 to 150,000 clones, 80% to 95% of which show up once; approximately 4.5% is in the top ten. Sequenced here: peripheral blood, sampled on day 0 of AZD1222 vaccination. The receptors originated from an adult in good health.

V usage is TRBV7-9 and J usage is TRBJ2-5, with D possibly matching TRBD2 (5 bases). This CDR3 spans 12 amino acids. Trimming removed 8 bases at V and 5 bases at J, with 12 bases between. Germline V lookup: CDR1 SEHNR, CDR2 FQNEAQ (reference sequence). CDR3: CASVGDYETQYF. CDR3 DNA: TGTGCCAGCGTGGGCGACTATGAGACCCAGTACTTC. Together with reference TRBV7-9 and TRBJ2-5, the CDR3 gives the full variable domain: DTGVSQNPRHKITKRGQNVTFRCDPISEHNRLYWYRQTLGQGPEFLTYFQNEAQLEKSRLLSDRFSAERPKGSFSTLEIQRTEQGDSAMYLCASVGDYETQYFGPGTRLLVL.

The V and J genes are TRBV7-8 and TRBJ2-7; perhaps TRBD2 as D (7 bases). The V end was cut by 2 bases, the J end by 4 bases, with 18 bases between. The length of the CDR3 is 16 residues. Germline CDR1 and CDR2: SGHVS and FQNEAQ. CDR3 region: CASSLIGGLISYEQYF. The CDR3 coding sequence is TGTGCCAGCAGCTTAATCGGGGGGCTGATTTCGTACGAGCAGTACTTC. Complete variable domain (other parts from reference TRBV7-8 and TRBJ2-7): GAGVSQSPRYKVAKRGQDVALRCDPISGHVSLFWYQQALGQGPEFLTYFQNEAQLDKSGLPSDRFFAERPEGSVSTLKIQRTQQEDSAVYLCASSLIGGLISYEQYFGPGTRLTVT.

The rearrangement uses TRBV7-9 and TRBJ1-2; D not certain. The CDR3 length is 14 residues. V lost 5 bases to trimming and J lost 3 bases, with 13 bases between them. The V gene's germline CDR1 is SEHNR and CDR2 FQNEAQ (reference sequence). The CDR3 region is CASSPRESYYGYTF. CDR3 nucleotides: TGTGCCAGCAGCCCTAGGGAGAGCTACTATGGCTACACCTTC.

The chain has TRBV9 and TRBJ1-4; 8 bases align to TRBD1. Trimming cost V 3 bases and J 0 bases; bases outside gene matches: 4. The CDR3 loop spans 16 amino acids. The germline gives CDR1 SGDLS, CDR2 YYNGEE. The CDR3 coding sequence is TGTGCCAGCAGCGGAGAGACAGGGGCAACTAATGAAAAACTGTTTTTT. Translation: CASSGETGATNEKLFF.

With respect to this clone: Other DNA sequences in the same sample also yield this CDR3. The chain carries TRBV9 and TRBJ1-6; D not certain. V lost 1 base to trimming and J lost 1 base, with 21 bases between them. CDR1 and CDR2 from the germline V gene are SGDLS and YYNGEE. This CDR3 region has 20 residues. The CDR3 nucleotides are TGTGCCAGCAGCGTATCCCCAGGACCGCCAATTGAATCCTATAATTCACCCCTCCACTTT. Encoded protein: CASSVSPGPPIESYNSPLHF.

This clone was seen a single time. This sequence joins TRBV30 and TRBJ1-1; no clear D. V lost 4 bases, J lost 4 bases, and 4 bases lay in between. The CDR3 has 10 residues. CDR1 GTSNPN and CDR2 SVGIG come from the germline V gene (reference sequence). CDR3: CAWISTEAFF. CDR3 DNA: TGTGCCTGGATTTCCACTGAAGCTTTCTTT.

J is TRBJ2-5 and V is TRBV6-5, with D perhaps given as TRBD1 or TRBD2 (5 bases each). The CDR3 is 15 amino acids. The V end lost 6 bases, the J end lost 7 bases, and 21 bases lay between the germline ends. Per germline, CDR1 MNHEY and CDR2 SVGAGI. The CDR3 nucleotides read TGTGCCAGCAGCCTACCTTCCTCCGGGACGGGGACCCAGTACTTC. It is translated as CASSLPSSGTGTQYF.

The chain carries TRBV4-3 and TRBJ1-6; D call uncertain. V was clipped by 2 bases and J by 7 bases, with 6 bases between them. Germline V gene sequence: CDR1 LGHNA, CDR2 YSLEER. The CDR3 has 13 residues. CDR3 in amino acids: CASSQRLNSPLHF. The CDR3 region has the DNA TGCGCCAGCAGCCAAAGGCTGAATTCACCCCTCCACTTT.

The V call is TRBV5-4, the J call TRBJ2-7; 10 bases fit TRBD1. The junction had 7 bases not matched to a gene; V was cut back by 9 bases and J by 7 bases. The CDR3 loop spans 12 amino acids. Germline V lookup: CDR1 SGHNT, CDR2 YYREEE (reference sequence). The CDR3 region is CATDRGQGEQYF. As DNA, the CDR3 is TGTGCCACCGACAGGGGGCAGGGTGAGCAGTACTTC.

The chain employs TRBV29-1 and TRBJ2-7; D tentatively fits TRBD1 or TRBD2 (5 bases each). Germline values: CDR1 SQVTM, CDR2 ANQGSEA. V shed 4 bases and J shed 5 bases, with 12 bases lying between them. The CDR3 totals 12 residues. DNA for the CDR3: TGCAGCGTTGGTTGGGGGAAGAACGAGCAGTACTTC. The encoded protein is CSVGWGKNEQYF.